These 21 T cell receptor beta chains were sequenced from one sample in a study of shared clonotypes between healthy human individuals (dated by TCRdb to 2018 to 2020). The method was the immunoSEQ multiplex PCR assay. The table comes from immuneACCESS by way of TCRdb, which keeps in-frame sequences with V and J called. Part of the clones is missing from these tables; in studies checked, under half for an unresolved V gene and the rest for unknown reasons. This sample gives under 600,000 clones in total; about three quarters of them show up just once. Around 13% of the sample belongs to the ten largest clones. The sequenced sample consisted of PBMCs. The receptors originated from a woman in her thirties or forties in good health. Some clones in this sample may be carry-over from other donors' samples.

This clone was counted once. V and J are TRBV23-1 and TRBJ2-7; D unclear. TRBV23-1 falls under the ORF class, with uncertain function. This CDR3 is built from 15 residues. V lost 0 bases to trimming and J lost 9 bases, with 18 bases between them. As DNA, the CDR3 is TGCGCCAGCAGTCAATCCCGGCTACCTTCTCGCGGGCAGTACTTC. This encodes CASSQSRLPSRGQYF.

In DNA, the CDR3 is TGTGCCAGCAGCTTAGTCATGACAGGGACCGGGGAGCTGTTTTTT. Translation gives CASSLVMTGTGELFF. The V gene is TRBV11-2, the J gene TRBJ2-2; 7 bases fit TRBD1. CDR1 and CDR2 (germline): SGHAT, FQNNGV. The V gene end was trimmed by 1 base and the J gene end by 5 bases; junction bases not matched to a gene: 4. This CDR3 is 15 amino acids long.

This chain joins TRBV5-1 and TRBJ2-7; 7 positions agree with TRBD1. The V gene end was trimmed by 1 base and the J gene end by 4 bases; junction bases not matched to a gene: 14. The CDR3 runs to 17 residues. Germline-derived CDR1 and CDR2 are SGHRS and YFSETQ. This CDR3 reads CASSLQNGRGFPYEQYF. CDR3 DNA sequence: TGCGCCAGCAGCTTGCAGAACGGCAGGGGGTTCCCTTACGAGCAGTACTTC.

With respect to this clone: This sample includes further DNA sequences coding for the same CDR3. The rearrangement uses TRBV5-1 and TRBJ2-1; possibly TRBD2 for D (5 bases). Trimming removed 1 base at V and 0 bases at J, with 5 bases between. This CDR3 contains 14 residues. Germline CDR1 reads SGHRS; CDR2 reads YFSETQ. CDR3 in amino acids: CASSLTSSYNEQFF. The CDR3 DNA reads as TGCGCCAGCAGCTTGACTAGCTCCTACAATGAGCAGTTCTTC.

The chain's CDR3 is CASSPIGPMSGQYF. Written as DNA, the CDR3 is TGTGCCAGCAGCCCAATCGGTCCTATGTCGGGCCAGTACTTC. The chain couples TRBV7-2 to TRBJ2-5; D not resolved. Germline V gene lookup returns CDR1 SGHTA and CDR2 FQGNSA. This CDR3 is built from 14 residues. V shed 5 bases and J shed 10 bases, with 20 bases lying between them.

This chain joins TRBV10-1 and TRBJ2-3; a possible D gene is TRBD2 (6 bases). Trimming shortened V by 5 bases and J by 2 bases, and 14 bases separated the two germline ends. The CDR3 length is 15 residues. CDR1 and CDR2 (germline): WNHNN, SYGVQD (reference sequence). This CDR3 reads CASSLRDPTTDTQYF. CDR3 DNA sequence: TGCGCCAGCAGTCTGCGGGATCCAACCACAGATACGCAGTATTTT.

The J gene is TRBJ2-5, the V gene TRBV7-9; a weak D match, TRBD2 (6 bases). Trimming took 6 bases from V and 2 from J, leaving 16 bases between them. Germline assignment: CDR1 SEHNR and CDR2 FQNEAQ (reference sequence). The CDR3 extends over 15 amino acids. In nucleotides, the CDR3 is TGTGCCAGCAGGCGAGGTGGGGGAGGACAAGAGACCCAGTACTTC. Translated, it gives CASRRGGGGQETQYF.

This clone has just a few counts. V usage is TRBV7-2 and J usage is TRBJ2-3, with D uncertain. Trimming removed 2 bases at V and 6 bases at J, with 15 bases between. The germline V gene has CDR1 SGHTA and CDR2 FQGNSA. This CDR3 contains 15 residues. CDR3 sequence (DNA): TGTGCCAGCAGCTTAAGTCATATTGCAACCGATACGCAGTATTTT. Amino acids: CASSLSHIATDTQYF.

The chain links TRBV5-1 to TRBJ2-3; 8 bases fit TRBD2. Germline V CDR1 and CDR2: SGHRS, YFSETQ. This CDR3 spans 15 amino acids. Germline trimming cut 1 base from V and 1 base from J; bases unmatched to any gene: 2. Here the CDR3 DNA reads TGCGCCAGCAGCTTGTCTAGCGGGCGCACAGATACGCAGTATTTT. Translating gives CASSLSSGRTDTQYF.

This clone showed up just a few times. This chain links TRBV29-1 with TRBJ2-1, with D possibly TRBD1 on 7 matching bases. The CDR3 covers 17 residues. In germline, CDR1 is SQVTM, CDR2 ANQGSEA. Trimming left V 1 base short and J 6 bases short, with 22 bases between. The CDR3 sequence is CSVEAPRERQGVNEQFF. DNA for the CDR3: TGCAGCGTTGAAGCTCCACGGGAGAGACAGGGTGTCAATGAGCAGTTCTTC.

This chain uses TRBV12-2 with TRBJ1-4; TRBD1 reflects the table's D call only, with no check against the DNA. TRBV12-2 is classified as a pseudogene. This CDR3 contains 16 residues. The CDR3 loop is CASRWDRNATNEKLFF. CDR3 sequence (DNA): TGTGCAAGTCGCTGGGACAGGAATGCAACTAATGAAAAACTGTTTTTT.

Comment on this clone: A read error is likely here: a far larger clone is one base away. The J gene is TRBJ2-2, the V gene TRBV25-1; 7 bases map to TRBD2. CDR3 length equals 14 residues. The V segment lost 0 bases and the J segment 6 bases; nucleotides outside the gene matches: 1. Per the germline V gene, CDR1 is MGHDK and CDR2 is SYGVNS. This CDR3 reads CASSEYGGAGELFF. Here the CDR3 DNA reads TGTGCCAGCAGTGAATATGGGGGGGCCGGGGAGCTGTTTTTT.

This sequence joins TRBV19 and TRBJ2-5; D unresolved. This CDR3 has 14 amino acids. Germline-derived CDR1 and CDR2 are LNHDA and SQIVND (reference sequence). Trimming took off 2 bases at V and 1 base at J, with 8 bases between the two ends. CDR3 in amino acids: CASSIRPRQETQYF. CDR3 bases: TGTGCCAGTAGTATAAGACCCCGCCAAGAGACCCAGTACTTC. Full variable domain (remainder filled in from reference TRBV19 and TRBJ2-5): DGGITQSPKYLFRKEGQNVTLSCEQNLNHDAMYWYRQDPGQGLRLIYYSQIVNDFQKGDIAEGYSVSREKKESFPLTVTSAQKNPTAFYLCASSIRPRQETQYFGPGTRLLVL.

This chain uses TRBV5-4 with TRBJ1-2, with TRBD1 as a possible D gene (5 bases). CDR1 is SGHNT and CDR2 is YYREEE in the germline V gene (reference sequence). V lost 0 bases, J lost 4 bases, and 13 bases lay in between. This CDR3 has 15 amino acids. The CDR3 is CASSLGTPVGYGYTF. The CDR3, as DNA: TGTGCCAGCAGCTTGGGGACACCCGTAGGCTATGGCTACACCTTC.

This chain connects TRBV4-2 to TRBJ2-1; tentative D call: TRBD2 (6 bases). Germline lookup yields CDR1 LGHNA and CDR2 YNFKEQ. The germline V and J ends were trimmed by 0 bases and 11 bases, with 11 bases remaining between them. CDR3 length equals 13 residues. CDR3: CASSQDASGQQFF. CDR3 bases: TGTGCCAGCAGCCAAGATGCAAGCGGGCAGCAGTTCTTC.

In this sample, this clone turned up many times. The genes are TRBV29-1 and TRBJ1-4, with a weak D call TRBD1 (5 bases). Trimming left V 6 bases short and J 7 bases short, with 12 bases between. The CDR3 spans 12 residues. Germline-derived CDR1 and CDR2 are SQVTM and ANQGSEA. Here the CDR3 reads CSVGRRGEKLFF. CDR3 bases: TGCAGCGTGGGACGTAGGGGTGAAAAACTGTTTTTT.

This clone has a handful of counts. The gene calls are TRBV6-6 and TRBJ2-3, with D uncertain. The CDR3 runs to 14 residues. V gave up 5 bases and J gave up 5 bases, with 14 bases separating them. The germline V gene has CDR1 MNHNY and CDR2 SVGAGI (reference sequence). Here the CDR3 reads CASSPTDVRDTQYF. For the CDR3, the DNA is TGTGCCAGCAGTCCGACGGACGTTAGAGATACGCAGTATTTT.

V is TRBV2 and J is TRBJ2-1, with 13 bases fitting TRBD2. Germline V gene data show CDR1 as SNHLY and CDR2 as FYNNEI. CDR3 size: 15 residues. The J segment lost 9 bases and the V segment lost 6 bases, leaving 8 bases of the junction unmatched. DNA of the CDR3: TGTGCCAGCAGACCGGGACTAGCGGGATCATTTGAGCAGTTCTTC. This encodes CASRPGLAGSFEQFF.

This clone appeared a single time. The chain employs TRBV19 and TRBJ2-7; D gene uncertain. Trimming removed 5 bases at V and 0 bases at J, with 14 bases between. CDR1 is LNHDA and CDR2 is SQIVND in the germline V gene (reference sequence). The CDR3 loop spans 15 amino acids. In nucleotides, the CDR3 is TGTGCCAGTAGTTTGTTGGCGCTTGGCTCCTACGAGCAGTACTTC. It codes for CASSLLALGSYEQYF.

The V gene is TRBV7-2, the J gene TRBJ1-4; D unresolved. V shed 5 bases and J shed 0 bases, with 13 bases lying between them. The CDR3 contains 16 residues. Germline CDR1 is SGHTA and CDR2 is FQGNSA. The CDR3 bases are TGTGCCAGCAGCCCGAGTCGGGCCACAACTAATGAAAAACTGTTTTTT. Amino acid sequence: CASSPSRATTNEKLFF.

This rearrangement joins TRBV7-6 to TRBJ2-2; D unresolved. The V and J ends lost 7 bases and 1 base respectively, with 7 bases between them. This CDR3 is 13 amino acids long. CDR1 is SGHVS, CDR2 FNYEAQ, per germline. CDR3 nucleotide sequence: TGTGCCAGCACCATGGGGAACACCGGGGAGCTGTTTTTT. This sequence encodes CASTMGNTGELFF.